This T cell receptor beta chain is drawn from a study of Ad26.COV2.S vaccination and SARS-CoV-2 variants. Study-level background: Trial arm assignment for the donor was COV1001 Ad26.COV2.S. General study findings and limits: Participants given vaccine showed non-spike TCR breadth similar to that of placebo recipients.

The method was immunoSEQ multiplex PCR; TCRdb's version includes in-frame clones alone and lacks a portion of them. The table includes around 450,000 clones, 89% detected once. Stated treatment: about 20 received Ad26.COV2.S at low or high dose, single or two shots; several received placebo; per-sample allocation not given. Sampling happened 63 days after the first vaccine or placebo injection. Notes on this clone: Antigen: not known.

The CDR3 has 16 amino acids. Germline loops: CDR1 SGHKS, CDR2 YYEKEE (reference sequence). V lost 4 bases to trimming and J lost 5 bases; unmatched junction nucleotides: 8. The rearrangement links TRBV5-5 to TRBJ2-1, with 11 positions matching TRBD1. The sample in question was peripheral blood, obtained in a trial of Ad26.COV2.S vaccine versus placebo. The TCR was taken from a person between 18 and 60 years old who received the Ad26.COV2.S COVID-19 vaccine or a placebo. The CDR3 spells CASSGRTGGVHNEQFF. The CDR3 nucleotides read TGTGCCAGCAGCGGACGGACAGGGGGCGTACACAATGAGCAGTTCTTC.